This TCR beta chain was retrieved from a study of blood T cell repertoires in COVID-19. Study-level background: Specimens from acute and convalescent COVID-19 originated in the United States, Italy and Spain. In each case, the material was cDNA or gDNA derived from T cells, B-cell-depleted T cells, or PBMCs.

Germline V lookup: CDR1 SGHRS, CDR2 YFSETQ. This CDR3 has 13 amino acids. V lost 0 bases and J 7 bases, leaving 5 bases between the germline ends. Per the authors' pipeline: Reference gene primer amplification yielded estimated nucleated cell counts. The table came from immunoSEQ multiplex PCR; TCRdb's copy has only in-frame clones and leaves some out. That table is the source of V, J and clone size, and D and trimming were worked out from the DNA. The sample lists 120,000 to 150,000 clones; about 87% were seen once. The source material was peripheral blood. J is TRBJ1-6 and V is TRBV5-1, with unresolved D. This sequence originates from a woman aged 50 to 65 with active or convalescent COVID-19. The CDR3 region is CASSLGENSPLHF. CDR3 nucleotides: TGCGCCAGCAGCTTGGGTGAGAATTCACCCCTCCACTTT.